This T cell receptor beta chain came from a study of T cells after yellow fever vaccination. Template-switching 5'RACE yielded the TCR cDNA; a universal primer site and UMIs were added in the process. TCRdb reprocessed the 5' RACE reads with MiXCR, giving one entry per CDR3 protein. The sample records 300,000 to 400,000 distinct CDR3 sequences, around 13% being singletons. Turning to this clonotype: The antigen is not known.

Study-level results: After the booster, about 95% of CD4 and about nine tenths of CD8 primary-response clones were re-detected. A limited proportion of clonotypes was detected within both the CD4 and CD8 compartments. The secondary response was weaker, and its peak arrived faster, on day 5 versus 15.

The CDR3 covers 18 residues. The trim removed 4 bases at V and 4 bases at J, leaving 12 bases unmatched. The germline CDR1 and CDR2 sequences are KGHSH and LQKENI. This sequence originates from a man aged 18 to 30 who received the YFV17D yellow fever vaccine. The chain couples TRBV18 to TRBJ2-6; 8 nucleotides match TRBD2. This material consisted of CD4+ T cells sorted from PBMCs, taken 15 days after the yellow fever booster vaccination. CDR3 in amino acids: CASSLSLGRGSGANVLTF. DNA for the CDR3: TGTGCCAGCTCACTTTCCCTCGGGAGGGGTTCCGGGGCCAACGTCCTGACTTTC.